This T cell receptor beta chain came from a study of neurological immune-mediated disorders. The CDR3 is made up of 15 amino acids. Trimming took 5 bases from V and 2 from J, leaving 14 bases between them. The germline V gene has CDR1 MNHEY and CDR2 SMNVEV (reference sequence). There are many counts of this clonotype. One entry per CDR3 protein results from TCRdb running MiXCR on the 5' RACE reads. Found here are more than 95,000 distinct CDR3 sequences, 10% to 12% of them singletons; the top ten hold approximately 3.3%. Time point reported: longitudinal time-point 3. This TCR derives from a female donor with HTLV-1-associated myelopathy (HAM/TSP). Sequencing was carried out using PBMCs. The chain uses TRBV27 and TRBJ2-3; D is undetermined. The CDR3 bases are TGTGCCAGCAGTCCAAAACAACCGGTCACAGATACGCAGTATTTT. This gives the protein CASSPKQPVTDTQYF.